The 30 T cell receptor beta chains below come from one sample, sequenced in a study of T-cell reconstitution after alpha-beta-depleted transplantation in children (dated by TCRdb to 2016 to 2017). According to the study, the label for this sample's treatment or condition signals: allogeneic hematopoietic cell transplantation with graft depleted of TCRalphabeta T cells and CD19 B cells. Receptor libraries were prepared by PCR. The sequencer was an Illumina HiSeq 2500. TCR library preparation used molecular barcoding, with unique molecular identifiers applied to normalize quantification of the TCRbeta repertoire. TCRdb applied fastp at Q25 and MiXCR to the public reads, then kept only in-frame beta chains. Each record represents a unique CDR3 protein, reported with the most common genes and DNA among its rows. The sample table shows a few hundred thousand distinct CDR3 sequences, and roughly a quarter are seen once. 30% to 40% of the sample is held by the ten biggest clonotypes.

The source material was PBMCs, sampled before TCRalphabeta/CD19-depleted stem cell transplant. The receptor set was obtained from a boy in the first two years of life with Wiskott-Aldrich syndrome, due to receive a stem cell transplant.

The rearrangement joins TRBV12-3 or TRBV12-4 to TRBJ2-6; no firm D call. The length of the CDR3 is 15 residues. V dropped 1 base and J dropped 3 bases, with 7 bases sitting between them. This CDR3 reads CASSLGGVGANVLTF. The DNA for the CDR3 is TGTGCCAGCAGTTTAGGGGGTGTTGGGGCCAACGTCCTGACTTTC.

This clonotype was detected only a few times. The V and J genes are TRBV14 and TRBJ2-7, with D perhaps matching TRBD1 (8 bases). The CDR3 spans 14 residues. The germline V gene encodes CDR1 SGHDN and CDR2 FVKESK. V dropped 0 bases and J dropped 8 bases, with 14 bases sitting between them. CDR3 residues: CASSQENRGGKQYF. The CDR3 nucleotides are TGTGCCAGCAGCCAAGAGAACAGGGGGGGAAAGCAGTACTTC.

A few counts support this clonotype. This chain connects TRBV29-1 to TRBJ2-1, with 12 bases fitting TRBD2. Germline lookup yields CDR1 SQVTM and CDR2 ANQGSEA. This CDR3 is built from 14 residues. J lost 7 bases, V lost 5 bases, and 6 bases had no gene match. CDR3 in amino acids: CSVTPSGRANEQFF. As DNA, the CDR3 is TGCAGCGTTACCCCTAGCGGGAGGGCAAATGAGCAGTTCTTC.

This clonotype was counted only a few times. CDR3 bases: TGTGCCAGTAGTATATCCTTCGGCACCGGGGAGCTGTTTTTT. Amino acid sequence: CASSISFGTGELFF. The chain carries TRBV19 and TRBJ2-2; no firm D call. Trimming removed 2 bases at V and 4 bases at J, with 8 bases between. Germline V gene sequence: CDR1 LNHDA, CDR2 SQIVND (reference sequence). This CDR3 contains 14 residues.

This chain uses TRBV10-2 with TRBJ2-7, with D perhaps given as TRBD1 or TRBD2 (5 bases each). The CDR3 is 13 residues long. Germline V gene sequence: CDR1 WSHSY, CDR2 SAAADI. V was pared by 1 base and J by 7 bases, with 11 bases between. The CDR3 DNA is TGCGCCAGCAGTGAGTGGGACCTAGGGGAGCAGTACTTC. As protein: CASSEWDLGEQYF.

This clonotype was picked up a small number of times. The rearrangement links TRBV20-1 to TRBJ1-1, with a weak D call TRBD1 (6 bases). V was cut by 3 bases and J by 3 bases, with 20 bases left in between. Germline V gene data show CDR1 as DFQATT and CDR2 as SNEGSKA (reference sequence). The CDR3 has 16 amino acids. The CDR3 sequence: CSASSGGALGDTEAFF. The DNA of the CDR3 is TGCAGTGCTAGCTCCGGGGGGGCCCTCGGGGACACTGAAGCTTTCTTT.

This clonotype occurred a few times. The genes are TRBV12-3 or TRBV12-4 and TRBJ2-6, with D uncertain. This CDR3 spans 15 amino acids. V was trimmed by 5 bases and J by 0 bases, leaving 8 bases between them. The CDR3 nucleotides read TGTGCCAGCAGTCTCTGGCGCTCTGGGGCCAACGTCCTGACTTTC. This sequence encodes CASSLWRSGANVLTF.

The chain uses TRBV2 and TRBJ2-7; a possible D gene is TRBD2 (6 bases). Trimming pared 5 bases from V and 7 bases from J, leaving 9 bases between. CDR1 is SNHLY, CDR2 FYNNEI, per germline. This CDR3 region has 11 residues. CDR3 DNA: TGTGCCAGCAGTTCGGAGGGGGAGCAGTACTTC. It codes for CASSSEGEQYF.

This sequence joins TRBV5-1 and TRBJ2-3; 8 bases are a match to TRBD2. Germline loops: CDR1 SGHRS, CDR2 YFSETQ. Trimming at V came to 3 bases and at J to 1 base, leaving 4 bases not matched to a gene. The CDR3 extends over 15 amino acids. CDR3 sequence reads: CASSSGTRGTDTQYF. Written as DNA, the CDR3 is TGCGCCAGCAGCTCGGGGACTAGAGGCACAGATACGCAGTATTTT.

This chain links TRBV18 with TRBJ2-2, with D possibly being TRBD1 or TRBD2 (5 bases each). CDR3 length equals 16 residues. The V end was cut by 4 bases, the J end by 4 bases, with 16 bases between. CDR1 is KGHSH and CDR2 is LQKENI in the germline V gene. The DNA of the CDR3 is TGTGCCAGCTCACACGAATCCGGGACGGTCACCGGGGAGCTGTTTTTT. Translation gives CASSHESGTVTGELFF.

This clonotype was seen more than once but under ten times. V is TRBV29-1 and J is TRBJ2-1, with 9 bases fitting TRBD2. The V and J ends lost 4 bases and 4 bases, in that order; junction bases with no gene match: 5. CDR1 and CDR2 (germline): SQVTM, ANQGSEA. The CDR3 has 14 residues. This chain's CDR3 is CSVGLLAGYNEQFF. Here the CDR3 DNA reads TGCAGCGTTGGGTTGCTAGCGGGGTACAATGAGCAGTTCTTC.

This clonotype was counted between two and nine times. The rearrangement joins TRBV11-1 to TRBJ2-7; 9 nucleotides align to TRBD1. The V and J ends lost 3 bases and 2 bases, in that order; junction bases with no gene match: 5. The germline gives CDR1 SGHAT, CDR2 FQDESV (reference sequence). The CDR3 length is 15 residues. CDR3 DNA sequence: TGTGCCAGCAGCTTGGGGGACAGGGCAACCTACGAGCAGTACTTC. Residues: CASSLGDRATYEQYF.

The table lists this clonotype with a few counts. The V and J genes are TRBV5-1 and TRBJ2-3; no clear D gene. Trimming cost V 1 base and J 5 bases, with 5 bases left between them. The CDR3 extends over 12 amino acids. Germline V lookup: CDR1 SGHRS, CDR2 YFSETQ. CDR3 nucleotide sequence: TGCGCCAGCAGCTTGCCGAAAGATACGCAGTATTTT. It yields the protein CASSLPKDTQYF.

This chain links TRBV20-1 with TRBJ2-1, with 8 bases that match TRBD2. Germline assignment: CDR1 DFQATT and CDR2 SNEGSKA (reference sequence). The CDR3 sequence is 13 residues long. V trimming: 4 bases; J trimming: 7 bases; junction bases outside the gene matches: 6. The CDR3 loop reads CSAIGRARNEQFF. As DNA, the CDR3 is TGCAGTGCTATCGGGAGGGCGAGGAATGAGCAGTTCTTC.

This chain links TRBV15 with TRBJ1-1; TRBD1 matches at 10 bases. Germline CDR1 is LNHNV and CDR2 is YYDKDF (reference sequence). The ends lost 0 bases at V and 11 bases at J; junction bases unmatched: 6. The CDR3 is 14 residues long. CDR3 bases: TGTGCCACCAGCAGAGATGGGACAGGGGTTTTTGCTTTCTTT. Encoded protein: CATSRDGTGVFAFF.

The J gene is TRBJ2-5, the V gene TRBV29-1, with TRBD1 matching 8 bases. Unmatched junction bases numbered 7, after V lost 4 bases and J lost 0 bases. Germline CDR1 reads SQVTM; CDR2 reads ANQGSEA. CDR3 length: 15 residues. DNA of the CDR3: TGCAGCGTTGCCGCCGGGACAGGACACCAAGAGACCCAGTACTTC. Its protein product is CSVAAGTGHQETQYF. Combining the CDR3 with reference TRBV29-1 and TRBJ2-5 gives the whole variable domain SAVISQKPSRDICQRGTSLTIQCQVDSQVTMMFWYRQQPGQSLTLIATANQGSEATYESGFVIDKFPISRPNLTFSTLTVSNMSPEDSSIYLCSVAAGTGHQETQYFGPGTRLLVL.

In this sample, this clonotype turned up a few times. In nucleotides, the CDR3 is TGTGCCAGTACCTATAGCGGGAACCAAGAGACCCAGTACTTC. The encoded protein is CASTYSGNQETQYF. The chain uses TRBV5-6 and TRBJ2-5; 8 nucleotides line up with TRBD2. The germline V gene has CDR1 SGHDT and CDR2 YYEEEE. The V and J ends lost 8 bases and 0 bases, in that order; junction bases with no gene match: 6. The CDR3 spans 14 residues. Full variable domain (missing parts from reference TRBV5-6 and TRBJ2-5): DAGVTQSPTHLIKTRGQQVTLRCSPKSGHDTVSWYQQALGQGPQFIFQYYEEEERQRGNFPDRFSGHQFPNYSSELNVNALLLGDSALYLCASTYSGNQETQYFGPGTRLLVL.

V is TRBV19 and J is TRBJ1-5; D possibly corresponds to TRBD1 (6 bases). With 2 bases removed from V and 4 bases from J, the gap between germline ends came to 12 bases. CDR1 is LNHDA, CDR2 SQIVND, per germline (reference sequence). The CDR3 contains 15 residues. DNA of the CDR3: TGTGCCAGTAGTATAAATGGACAGTCAAATCAGCCCCAGCATTTT. It yields the protein CASSINGQSNQPQHF.

The V and J genes are TRBV20-1 and TRBJ2-7; a weak D match, TRBD2 (5 bases). This CDR3 has 14 residues. The V gene's germline CDR1 is DFQATT and CDR2 SNEGSKA (reference sequence). The V end lost 2 bases, the J end lost 2 bases, and 13 bases lay between the germline ends. CDR3 bases: TGCAGTGCTAGACTTTCTAGCACTCCCTACGAGCAGTACTTC. It encodes CSARLSSTPYEQYF.

In this sample, this clonotype turned up a few times. This rearrangement joins TRBV6-1 to TRBJ2-3; D perhaps matches TRBD2 (6 bases). Trimming removed 4 bases at V and 1 base at J, with 9 bases between. This CDR3 is built from 14 residues. Germline V gives CDR1 MNHNS, CDR2 SASEGT. CDR3 sequence: CASSAAGGTDTQYF. CDR3 DNA: TGTGCCAGCAGTGCAGCGGGTGGCACAGATACGCAGTATTTT.

The genes are TRBV10-3 and TRBJ2-1, with 9 bases that match TRBD1. After removal of 6 bases from V and 10 bases from J, the junction contained 10 bases not matched to a gene. The CDR3 totals 14 residues. Per germline, CDR1 ENHRY and CDR2 SYGVKD. CDR3 sequence: CAIRGTGGREEQFF. The CDR3 DNA is TGTGCCATCAGGGGCACAGGGGGCCGGGAGGAGCAGTTCTTC.

The rearrangement links TRBV5-1 to TRBJ2-7; D may be TRBD1 (5 bases). This CDR3 comprises 12 residues. The germline V gene has CDR1 SGHRS and CDR2 YFSETQ. V lost 4 bases and J 3 bases, leaving 8 bases between the germline ends. The CDR3 loop reads CASSAQGYEQYF. Written as DNA, the CDR3 is TGCGCCAGCAGCGCCCAGGGCTACGAGCAGTACTTC.

This clonotype has just a few counts. The chain uses TRBV10-3 and TRBJ2-5; D uncertain. The CDR3 loop spans 11 amino acids. V dropped 3 bases and J dropped 6 bases, with 5 bases sitting between them. Germline CDR1 and CDR2: ENHRY and SYGVKD. The CDR3 loop is CAISDGKTQYF. DNA of the CDR3: TGTGCCATCAGTGACGGAAAGACCCAGTACTTC.

The V gene is TRBV10-3, the J gene TRBJ1-2, with unresolved D. The CDR3 is 13 amino acids. Germline V CDR1 and CDR2: ENHRY, SYGVKD. The ends were cut back, 4 bases at V and 5 bases at J, with 11 bases in the middle. CDR3 coding DNA: TGTGCCATCAGTGTTAATGATGGATATGGCTACACCTTC. Encoded protein: CAISVNDGYGYTF.

In this sample, this clonotype turned up a few times. The rearrangement joins TRBV6-1 to TRBJ1-3, with a tentative D call TRBD1 (6 bases). Trimming removed 4 bases at V and 4 bases at J, with 14 bases between. Germline V gene sequence: CDR1 MNHNS, CDR2 SASEGT. The CDR3 is 15 amino acids. CDR3: CASSATGSLGNTIYF. In DNA, the CDR3 is TGTGCCAGCAGTGCAACAGGGTCGTTAGGAAACACCATATATTTT.

This clonotype occurred a few times. CDR3 sequence reads: CASTPLGGALSSGHTDTQYF. As DNA, the CDR3 is TGTGCCAGTACACCCCTAGGGGGGGCCCTCTCCTCGGGACACACAGATACGCAGTATTTT. V gene TRBV6-2 or TRBV6-3 combines with J gene TRBJ2-3; D is possibly TRBD2 (7 bases). V dropped 9 bases and J dropped 2 bases, with 33 bases sitting between them. Looked up from germline, CDR1 is MNHEY and CDR2 is SVGEGT. This CDR3 region has 20 residues.

This clonotype was seen more than once but under ten times. The chain combines TRBV5-1 with TRBJ2-1; 10 positions match TRBD2. This CDR3 is 15 amino acids long. Germline CDR1 SGHRS, CDR2 YFSETQ. The trim removed 5 bases at V and 7 bases at J, leaving 9 bases unmatched. The CDR3 spells CASRQTLAGANEQFF. CDR3 nucleotides: TGCGCCAGCAGACAAACCCTAGCGGGGGCAAATGAGCAGTTCTTC.

This chain uses TRBV18 with TRBJ2-7; D not resolved. Germline V CDR1 and CDR2: KGHSH, LQKENI. The CDR3 runs to 14 residues. With 1 base removed from V and 2 bases from J, the gap between germline ends came to 9 bases. The CDR3 loop is CASSPRPGPYEQYF. CDR3 nucleotides: TGTGCCAGCTCACCACGCCCGGGTCCCTACGAGCAGTACTTC.

The V and J genes are TRBV7-6 and TRBJ2-3; D gene uncertain. Trimming removed 1 base from V and 0 bases from J, with 8 bases in between. The CDR3 covers 15 residues. Germline-derived CDR1 and CDR2 are SGHVS and FNYEAQ. CDR3 sequence reads: CASSLGQESTDTQYF. The CDR3 DNA follows: TGTGCCAGCAGCTTAGGCCAGGAGAGCACAGATACGCAGTATTTT.

The rearrangement uses TRBV3-1 and TRBJ1-2; the D is unclear. Germline loops: CDR1 LGHDT, CDR2 YNNKEL (reference sequence). Trimming took off 0 bases at V and 8 bases at J, with 7 bases between the two ends. This CDR3 has 12 residues. This CDR3 reads CASSQDSVGYTF. The CDR3 DNA reads as TGTGCCAGCAGCCAAGATTCGGTCGGCTACACCTTC.